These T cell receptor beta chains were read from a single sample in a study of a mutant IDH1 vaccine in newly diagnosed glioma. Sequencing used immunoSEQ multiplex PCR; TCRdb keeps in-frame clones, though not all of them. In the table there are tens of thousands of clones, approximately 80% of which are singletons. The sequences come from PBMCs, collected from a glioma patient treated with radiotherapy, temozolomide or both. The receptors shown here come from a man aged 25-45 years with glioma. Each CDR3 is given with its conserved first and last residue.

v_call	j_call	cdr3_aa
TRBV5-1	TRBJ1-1	CASSLEMWTEAFF
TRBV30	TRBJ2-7	CAWKSRQGSLASNEQYF
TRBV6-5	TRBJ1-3	CASTSNSGNTIYF
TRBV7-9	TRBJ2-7	CASSLEEVPYEQYF
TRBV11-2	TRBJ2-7	CASSLVPYEQYF
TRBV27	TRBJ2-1	CASSLTSFSYNEQFF
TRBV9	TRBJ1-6	CASSVEDQGPTLHF
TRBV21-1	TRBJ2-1	CASSRSSGGLDEQFF
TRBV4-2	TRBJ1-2	CASSQDIYRGRANYGYTF
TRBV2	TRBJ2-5	CASSARLGETQYF
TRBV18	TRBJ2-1	CASSPAGTSGTYEQFF
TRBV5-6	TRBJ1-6	CASSFRRAPYNSPLHF
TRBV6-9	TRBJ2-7	CASSPPFAGEYF
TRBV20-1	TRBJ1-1	CSVDGGTEAFF
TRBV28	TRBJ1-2	CASSLWGGASNLGYTF
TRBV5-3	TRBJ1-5	CARSLAEVGHLSNQPQHF
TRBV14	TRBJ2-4	CASSHSSGGPLIAKNIQYF
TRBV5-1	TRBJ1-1	CASSFSGGQNEAFF
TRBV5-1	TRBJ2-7	CASSRSTGTYEQYF
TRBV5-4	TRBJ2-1	CASSLVTGPYNEQFF
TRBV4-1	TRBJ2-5	CASSQEGPGTQYF
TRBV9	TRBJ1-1	CASSVVGRGDTEAFF
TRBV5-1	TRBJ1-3	CASSSTTGGNTIYF
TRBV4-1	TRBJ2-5	CASSPLRVGGGQETQYF
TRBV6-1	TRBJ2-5	CASSERGPGQETQYF
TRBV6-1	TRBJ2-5	CASSEGQGWQETQYF
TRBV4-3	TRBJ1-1	CASSRTGGAGRPDEAFF
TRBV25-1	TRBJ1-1	CASSVQGNTEAFF
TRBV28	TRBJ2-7	CASRGGLPSYEQYF
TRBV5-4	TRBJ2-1	CASSLGAGQGVYNEQFF
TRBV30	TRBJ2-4	CAWSETSLDIQYF
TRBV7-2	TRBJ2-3	CASSLASLTDTQYF
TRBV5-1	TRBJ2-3	CASSPGLAGGYTDTQYF
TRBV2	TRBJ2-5	CASRPPWGSQETQYF
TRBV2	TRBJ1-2	CASTRGRGYTF